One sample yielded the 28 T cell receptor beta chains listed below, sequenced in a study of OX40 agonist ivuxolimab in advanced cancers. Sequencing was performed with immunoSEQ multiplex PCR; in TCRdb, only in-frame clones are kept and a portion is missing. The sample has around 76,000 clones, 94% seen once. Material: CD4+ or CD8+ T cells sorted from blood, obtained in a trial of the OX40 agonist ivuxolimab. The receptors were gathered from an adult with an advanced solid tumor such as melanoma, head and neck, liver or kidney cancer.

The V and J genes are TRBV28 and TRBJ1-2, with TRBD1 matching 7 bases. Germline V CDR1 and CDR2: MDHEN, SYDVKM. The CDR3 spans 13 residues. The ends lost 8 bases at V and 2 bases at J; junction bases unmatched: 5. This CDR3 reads CASLPQGNYGYTF. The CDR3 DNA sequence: TGTGCCAGCCTACCACAGGGGAACTATGGCTACACCTTC.

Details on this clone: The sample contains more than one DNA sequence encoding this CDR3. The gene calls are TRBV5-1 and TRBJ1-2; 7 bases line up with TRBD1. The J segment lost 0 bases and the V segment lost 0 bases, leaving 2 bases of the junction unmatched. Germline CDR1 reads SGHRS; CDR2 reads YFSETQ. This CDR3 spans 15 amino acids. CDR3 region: CASSLAGTANYGYTF. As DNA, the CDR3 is TGCGCCAGCAGCTTGGCTGGGACAGCTAACTATGGCTACACCTTC.

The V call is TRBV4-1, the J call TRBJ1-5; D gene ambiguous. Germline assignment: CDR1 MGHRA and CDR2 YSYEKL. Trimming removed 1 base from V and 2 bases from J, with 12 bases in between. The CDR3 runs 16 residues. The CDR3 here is CASSQGVPGGNQPQHF. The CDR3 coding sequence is TGCGCCAGCAGCCAAGGGGTCCCTGGGGGCAATCAGCCCCAGCATTTT.

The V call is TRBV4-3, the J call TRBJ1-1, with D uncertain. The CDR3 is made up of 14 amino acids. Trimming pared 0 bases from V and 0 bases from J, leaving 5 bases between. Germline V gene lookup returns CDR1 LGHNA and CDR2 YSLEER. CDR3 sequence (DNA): TGCGCCAGCAGCCAAGATTTGGTGAACACTGAAGCTTTCTTT. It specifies CASSQDLVNTEAFF.

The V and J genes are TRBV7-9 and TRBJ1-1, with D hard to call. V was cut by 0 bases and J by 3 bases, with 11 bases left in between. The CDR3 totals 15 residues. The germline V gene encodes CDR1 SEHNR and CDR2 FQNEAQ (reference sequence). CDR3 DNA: TGTGCCAGCAGCTTAGCCCTTGGGAGGGACACTGAAGCTTTCTTT. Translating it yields CASSLALGRDTEAFF. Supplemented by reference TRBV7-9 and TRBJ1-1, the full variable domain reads DTGVSQNPRHKITKRGQNVTFRCDPISEHNRLYWYRQTLGQGPEFLTYFQNEAQLEKSRLLSDRFSAERPKGSFSTLEIQRTEQGDSAMYLCASSLALGRDTEAFFGQGTRLTVV.

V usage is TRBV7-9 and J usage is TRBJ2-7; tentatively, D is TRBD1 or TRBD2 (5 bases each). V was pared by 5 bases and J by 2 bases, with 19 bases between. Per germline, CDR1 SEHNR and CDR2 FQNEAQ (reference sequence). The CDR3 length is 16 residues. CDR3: CASSRWSGTVAYEQYF. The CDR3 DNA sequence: TGTGCCAGCAGCAGATGGTCCGGGACGGTCGCCTACGAGCAGTACTTC.

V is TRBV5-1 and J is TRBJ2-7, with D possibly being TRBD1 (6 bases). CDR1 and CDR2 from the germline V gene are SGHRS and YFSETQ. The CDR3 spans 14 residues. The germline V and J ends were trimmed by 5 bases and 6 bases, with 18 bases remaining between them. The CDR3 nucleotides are TGCGCCAGCAGGGGGGCGGCAGGGGCATCCGAGCAGTACTTC. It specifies CASRGAAGASEQYF.

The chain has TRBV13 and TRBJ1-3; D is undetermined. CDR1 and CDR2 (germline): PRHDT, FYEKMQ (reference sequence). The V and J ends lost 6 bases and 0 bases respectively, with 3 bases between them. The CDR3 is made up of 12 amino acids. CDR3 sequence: CASSYSGNTIYF. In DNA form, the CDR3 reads TGTGCCAGCAGTTACTCTGGAAACACCATATATTTT.

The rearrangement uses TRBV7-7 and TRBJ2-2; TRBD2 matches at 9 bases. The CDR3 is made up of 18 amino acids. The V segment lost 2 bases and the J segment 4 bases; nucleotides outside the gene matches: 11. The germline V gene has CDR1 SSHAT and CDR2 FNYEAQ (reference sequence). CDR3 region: CASSLRTSDTLGTGELFF. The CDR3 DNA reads TGTGCCAGCAGCTTACGGACTAGCGATACACTGGGCACCGGGGAGCTGTTTTTT.

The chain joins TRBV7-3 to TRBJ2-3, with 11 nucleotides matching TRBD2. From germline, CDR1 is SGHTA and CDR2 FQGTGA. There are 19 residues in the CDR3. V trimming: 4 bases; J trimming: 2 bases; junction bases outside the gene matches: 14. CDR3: CASSSNDPLAGGPTDTQYF. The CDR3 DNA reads TGTGCCAGCAGCTCGAACGACCCCCTAGCGGGAGGCCCCACAGATACGCAGTATTTT.

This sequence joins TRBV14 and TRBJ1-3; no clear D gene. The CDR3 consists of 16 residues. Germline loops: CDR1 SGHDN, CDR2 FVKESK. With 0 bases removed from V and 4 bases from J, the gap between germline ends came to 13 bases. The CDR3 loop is CASSQEVWQFGNTIYF. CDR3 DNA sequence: TGTGCCAGCAGCCAAGAGGTCTGGCAATTCGGAAACACCATATATTTT.

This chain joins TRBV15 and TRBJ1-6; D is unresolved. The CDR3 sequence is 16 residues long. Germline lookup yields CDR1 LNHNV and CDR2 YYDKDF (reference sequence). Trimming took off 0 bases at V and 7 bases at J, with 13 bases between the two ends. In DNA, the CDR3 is TGTGCCACCAGCAGAGAAGGCGCCCAATGGAATTCACCCCTCCACTTT. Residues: CATSREGAQWNSPLHF.

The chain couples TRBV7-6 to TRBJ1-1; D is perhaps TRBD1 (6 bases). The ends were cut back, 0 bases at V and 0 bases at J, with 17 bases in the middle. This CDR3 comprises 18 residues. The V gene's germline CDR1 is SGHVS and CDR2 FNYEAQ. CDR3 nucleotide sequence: TGTGCCAGCAGCTTAGCGGGGGCTCGTTCTCTGATGAACACTGAAGCTTTCTTT. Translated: CASSLAGARSLMNTEAFF.

The chain's CDR3 is CASSEVGYEQYF. Here the CDR3 DNA reads TGTGCCAGCAGTGAAGTTGGATACGAGCAGTACTTC. The V and J genes are TRBV6-1 and TRBJ2-7; D gene uncertain. This CDR3 has 12 residues. V lost 1 base to trimming and J lost 4 bases, with 5 bases between them. Germline lookup yields CDR1 MNHNS and CDR2 SASEGT.

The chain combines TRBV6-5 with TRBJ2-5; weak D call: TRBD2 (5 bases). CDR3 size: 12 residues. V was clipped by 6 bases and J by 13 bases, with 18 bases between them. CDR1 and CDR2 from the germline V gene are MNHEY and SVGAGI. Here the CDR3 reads CASSPSPPEGYF. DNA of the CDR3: TGTGCCAGCAGCCCCTCCCCCCCTGAGGGGTACTTC.

The CDR3 region has the DNA TGCAGCGTTGAAAGCCAGGGGATGAACACTGAAGCTTTCTTT. This gives the protein CSVESQGMNTEAFF. The chain couples TRBV29-1 to TRBJ1-1, with D perhaps TRBD1 (6 bases). CDR1 is SQVTM, CDR2 ANQGSEA, per germline. This CDR3 is 14 amino acids long. The V gene lost 2 bases and the J gene lost 0 bases, with 10 bases spanning the gap.

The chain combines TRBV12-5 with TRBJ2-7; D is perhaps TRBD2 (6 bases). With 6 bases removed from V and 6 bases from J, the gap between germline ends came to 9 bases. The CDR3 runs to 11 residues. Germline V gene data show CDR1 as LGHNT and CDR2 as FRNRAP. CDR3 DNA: TGTGCTAGTGGGGCCGGGGGCGAGCAGTACTTC. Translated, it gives CASGAGGEQYF.

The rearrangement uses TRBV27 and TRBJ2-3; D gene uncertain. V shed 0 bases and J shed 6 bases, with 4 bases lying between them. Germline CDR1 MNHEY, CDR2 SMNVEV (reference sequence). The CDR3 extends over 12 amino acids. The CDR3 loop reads CASSLSGDTQYF. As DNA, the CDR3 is TGTGCCAGCAGTTTATCAGGGGATACGCAGTATTTT.

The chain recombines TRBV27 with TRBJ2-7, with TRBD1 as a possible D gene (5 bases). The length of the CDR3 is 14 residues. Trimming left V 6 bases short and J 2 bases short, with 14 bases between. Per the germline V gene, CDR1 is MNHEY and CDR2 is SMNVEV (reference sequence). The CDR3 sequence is CASSLVGLTYEQYF. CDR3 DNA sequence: TGTGCCAGCAGCCTCGTGGGGCTAACCTACGAGCAGTACTTC.

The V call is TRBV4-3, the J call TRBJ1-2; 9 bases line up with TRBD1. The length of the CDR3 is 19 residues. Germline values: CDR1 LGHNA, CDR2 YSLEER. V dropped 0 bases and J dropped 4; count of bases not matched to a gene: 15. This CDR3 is CASSQDQQGAFLMPYGYTF. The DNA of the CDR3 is TGCGCCAGCAGCCAAGATCAACAGGGGGCCTTTTTGATGCCCTATGGCTACACCTTC.

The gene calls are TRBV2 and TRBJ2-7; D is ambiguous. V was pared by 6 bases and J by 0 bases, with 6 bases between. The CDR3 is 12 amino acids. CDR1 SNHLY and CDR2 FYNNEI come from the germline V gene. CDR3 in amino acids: CASRANSYEQYF. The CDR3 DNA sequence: TGTGCCAGCAGGGCGAACTCCTACGAGCAGTACTTC.

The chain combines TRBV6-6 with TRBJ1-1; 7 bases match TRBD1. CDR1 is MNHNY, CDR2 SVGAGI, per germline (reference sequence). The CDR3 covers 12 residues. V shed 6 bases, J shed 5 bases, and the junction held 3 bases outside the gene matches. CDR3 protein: CASRGRGTEAFF. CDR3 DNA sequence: TGTGCCAGCAGAGGCAGGGGGACTGAAGCTTTCTTT.

The CDR3 DNA sequence: TGTGCCAGCAGCTTAGTGATCTCCTGGGGAGATACGCAGTATTTT. Amino acids: CASSLVISWGDTQYF. The gene calls are TRBV7-2 and TRBJ2-3; D gene unclear. V was trimmed by 1 base and J by 5 bases, leaving 13 bases between them. Germline values: CDR1 SGHTA, CDR2 FQGNSA. The CDR3 contains 15 residues.

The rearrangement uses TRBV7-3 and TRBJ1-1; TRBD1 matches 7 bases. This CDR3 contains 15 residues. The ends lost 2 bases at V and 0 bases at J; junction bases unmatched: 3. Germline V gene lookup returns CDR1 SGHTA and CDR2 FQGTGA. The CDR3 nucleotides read TGTGCCAGCAGCTTAGCAGGGACAGTGAACACTGAAGCTTTCTTT. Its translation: CASSLAGTVNTEAFF.

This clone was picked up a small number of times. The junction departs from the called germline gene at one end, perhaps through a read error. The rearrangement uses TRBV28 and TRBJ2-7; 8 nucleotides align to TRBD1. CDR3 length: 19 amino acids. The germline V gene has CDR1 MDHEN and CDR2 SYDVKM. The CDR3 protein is CASSLFLGQGELTPDEQYF. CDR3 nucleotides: TGTGCCAGCAGCTTATTCCTTGGACAGGGCGAACTCACGCCTGACGAGCAGTACTTC.

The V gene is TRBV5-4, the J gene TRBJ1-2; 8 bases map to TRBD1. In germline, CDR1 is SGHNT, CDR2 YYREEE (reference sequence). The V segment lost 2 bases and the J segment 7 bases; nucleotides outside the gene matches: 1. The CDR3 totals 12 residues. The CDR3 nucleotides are TGTGCCAGCAGCTTCGGACAGGGTGGCTACACCTTC. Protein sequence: CASSFGQGGYTF.

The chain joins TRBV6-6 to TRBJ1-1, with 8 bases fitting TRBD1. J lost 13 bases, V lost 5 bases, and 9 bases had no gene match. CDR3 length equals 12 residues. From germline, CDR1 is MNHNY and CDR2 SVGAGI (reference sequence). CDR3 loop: CASSLRGPLRFF. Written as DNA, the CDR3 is TGTGCCAGCAGTCTCAGGGGGCCCTTGCGTTTCTTT.

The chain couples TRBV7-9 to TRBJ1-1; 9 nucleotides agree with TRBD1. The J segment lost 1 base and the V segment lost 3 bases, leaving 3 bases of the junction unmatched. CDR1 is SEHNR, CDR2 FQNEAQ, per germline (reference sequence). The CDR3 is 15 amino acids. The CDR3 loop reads CASSLGQGQNTEAFF. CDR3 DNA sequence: TGTGCCAGCAGCTTGGGACAGGGACAGAACACTGAAGCTTTCTTT.